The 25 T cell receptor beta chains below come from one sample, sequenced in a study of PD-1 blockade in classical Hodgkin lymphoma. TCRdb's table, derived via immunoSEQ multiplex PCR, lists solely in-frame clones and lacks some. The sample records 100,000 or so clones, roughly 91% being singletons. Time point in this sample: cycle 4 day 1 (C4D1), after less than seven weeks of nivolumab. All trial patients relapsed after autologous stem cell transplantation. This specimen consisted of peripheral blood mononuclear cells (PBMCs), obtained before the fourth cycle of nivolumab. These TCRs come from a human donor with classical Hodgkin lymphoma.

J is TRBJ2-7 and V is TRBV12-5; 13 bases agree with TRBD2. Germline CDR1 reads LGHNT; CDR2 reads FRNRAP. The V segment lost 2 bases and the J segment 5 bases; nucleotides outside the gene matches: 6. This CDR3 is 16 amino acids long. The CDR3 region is CASGLLGLAGNDEQYF. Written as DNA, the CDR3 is TGTGCTAGTGGTTTGCTGGGACTAGCGGGAAACGACGAGCAGTACTTC.

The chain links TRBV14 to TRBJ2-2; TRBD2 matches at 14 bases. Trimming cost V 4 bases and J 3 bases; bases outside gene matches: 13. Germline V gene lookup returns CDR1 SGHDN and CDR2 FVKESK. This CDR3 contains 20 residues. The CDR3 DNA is TGTGCCAGCAGCCCTCTCTTTGGACTAGCGGGAGGAGGAGACACCGGGGAGCTGTTTTTT. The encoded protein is CASSPLFGLAGGGDTGELFF.

The CDR3 DNA reads as TGTGCCAGCAGAGACACTCGACAGGGTAGCTATGGCTACACCTTC. This gives the protein CASRDTRQGSYGYTF. The genes are TRBV6-5 and TRBJ1-2, with 7 bases lining up with TRBD1. Germline CDR1 MNHEY, CDR2 SVGAGI. V lost 6 bases, J lost 4 bases, and 11 bases stayed unmatched. The CDR3 has 15 residues.

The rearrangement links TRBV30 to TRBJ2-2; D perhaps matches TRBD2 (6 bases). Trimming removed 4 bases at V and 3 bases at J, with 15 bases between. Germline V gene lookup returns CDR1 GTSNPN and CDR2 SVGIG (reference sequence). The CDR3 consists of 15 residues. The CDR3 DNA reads TGTGCCTGGACTTCAGGGACTGGGTACACCGGGGAGCTGTTTTTT. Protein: CAWTSGTGYTGELFF. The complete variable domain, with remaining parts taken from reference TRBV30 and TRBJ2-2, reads SQTIHQWPATLVQPVGSPLSLECTVEGTSNPNLYWYRQAAGRGLQLLFYSVGIGQISSEVPQNLSASRPQDRQFILSSKKLLLSDSGFYLCAWTSGTGYTGELFFGEGSRLTVL.

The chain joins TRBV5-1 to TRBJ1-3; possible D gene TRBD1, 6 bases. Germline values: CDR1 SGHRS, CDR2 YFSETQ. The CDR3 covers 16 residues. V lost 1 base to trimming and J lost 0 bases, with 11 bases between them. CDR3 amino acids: CASSLSGGDSGNTIYF. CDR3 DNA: TGCGCCAGCAGCTTGTCGGGGGGCGACTCTGGAAACACCATATATTTT.

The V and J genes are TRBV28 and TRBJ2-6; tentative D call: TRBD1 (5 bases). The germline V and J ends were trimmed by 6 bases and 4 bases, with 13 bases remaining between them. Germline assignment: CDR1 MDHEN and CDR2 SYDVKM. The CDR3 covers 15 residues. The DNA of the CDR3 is TGTGCCAGCAGCAGAAGGGGATGGGGGGCCAACGTCCTGACTTTC. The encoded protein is CASSRRGWGANVLTF.

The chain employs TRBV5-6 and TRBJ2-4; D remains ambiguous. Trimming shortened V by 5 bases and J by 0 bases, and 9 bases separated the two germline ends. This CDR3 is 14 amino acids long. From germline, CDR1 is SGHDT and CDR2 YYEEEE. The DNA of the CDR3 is TGTGCCAGCAGTTTAGATCCAGCCAAAAACATTCAGTACTTC. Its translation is CASSLDPAKNIQYF.

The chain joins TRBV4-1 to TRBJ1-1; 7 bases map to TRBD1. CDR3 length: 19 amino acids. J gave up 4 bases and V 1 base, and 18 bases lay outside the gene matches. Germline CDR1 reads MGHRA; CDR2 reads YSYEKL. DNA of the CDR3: TGCGCCAGCAGCCAAGTAGGGGATGTTATGGGGGCAGGGGGCACTGAAGCTTTCTTT. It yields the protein CASSQVGDVMGAGGTEAFF.

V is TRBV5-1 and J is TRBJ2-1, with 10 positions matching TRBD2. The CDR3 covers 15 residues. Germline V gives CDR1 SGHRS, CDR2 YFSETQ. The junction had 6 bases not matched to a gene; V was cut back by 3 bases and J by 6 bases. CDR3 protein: CASSSSGSRGNEQFF. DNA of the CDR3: TGCGCCAGCAGCTCTAGCGGGAGTCGCGGCAATGAGCAGTTCTTC. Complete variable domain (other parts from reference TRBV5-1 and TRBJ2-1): KAGVTQTPRYLIKTRGQQVTLSCSPISGHRSVSWYQQTPGQGLQFLFEYFSETQRNKGNFPGRFSGRQFSNSRSEMNVSTLELGDSALYLCASSSSGSRGNEQFFGPGTRLTVL.

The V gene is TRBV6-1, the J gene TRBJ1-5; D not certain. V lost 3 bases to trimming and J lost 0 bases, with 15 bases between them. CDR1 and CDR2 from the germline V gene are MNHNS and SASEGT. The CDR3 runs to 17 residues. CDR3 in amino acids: CASSEVVSTYSNQPQHF. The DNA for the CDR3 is TGTGCCAGCAGTGAGGTGGTGAGCACATATAGCAATCAGCCCCAGCATTTT.

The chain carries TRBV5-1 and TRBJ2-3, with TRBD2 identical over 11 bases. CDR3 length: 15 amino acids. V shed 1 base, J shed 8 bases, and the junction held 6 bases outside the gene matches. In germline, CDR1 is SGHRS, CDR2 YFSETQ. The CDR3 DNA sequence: TGCGCCAGCAGCTTGTTTAGCGGGAGGGGAGGTACGCAGTATTTT. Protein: CASSLFSGRGGTQYF.

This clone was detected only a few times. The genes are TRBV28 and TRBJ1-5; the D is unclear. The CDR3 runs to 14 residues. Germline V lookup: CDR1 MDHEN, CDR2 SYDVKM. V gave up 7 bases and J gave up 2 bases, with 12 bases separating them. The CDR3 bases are TGTGCCAGCACTCATCCCTGGGGCAATCAGCCCCAGCATTTT. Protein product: CASTHPWGNQPQHF.

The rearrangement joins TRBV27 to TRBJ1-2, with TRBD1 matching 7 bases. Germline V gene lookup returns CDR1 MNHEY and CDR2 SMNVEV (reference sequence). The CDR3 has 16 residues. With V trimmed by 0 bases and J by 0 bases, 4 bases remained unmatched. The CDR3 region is CASSLSRTGSNYGYTF. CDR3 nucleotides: TGTGCCAGCAGTTTATCCCGGACAGGATCTAACTATGGCTACACCTTC.

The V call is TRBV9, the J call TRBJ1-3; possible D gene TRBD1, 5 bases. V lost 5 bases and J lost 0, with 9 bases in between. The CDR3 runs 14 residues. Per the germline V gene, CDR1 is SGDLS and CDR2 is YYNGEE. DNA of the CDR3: TGTGCCAGCAGGGGACTCAACTCTGGAAACACCATATATTTT. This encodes CASRGLNSGNTIYF.

The CDR3 spells CASRGQGSSYEQYF. Here the CDR3 DNA reads TGTGCCAGCAGGGGACAGGGATCCTCCTACGAGCAGTACTTC. This chain links TRBV27 with TRBJ2-7, with TRBD1 matching over 9 bases. This CDR3 contains 14 residues. V lost 6 bases to trimming and J lost 0 bases; unmatched junction nucleotides: 3. The germline CDR1 and CDR2 sequences are MNHEY and SMNVEV (reference sequence).

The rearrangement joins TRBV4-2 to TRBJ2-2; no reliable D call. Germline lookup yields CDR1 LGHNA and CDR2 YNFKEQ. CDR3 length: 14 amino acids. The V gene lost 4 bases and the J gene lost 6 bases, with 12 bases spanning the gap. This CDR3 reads CASSPEEAAGELFF. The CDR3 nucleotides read TGTGCCAGCAGCCCGGAAGAGGCGGCCGGGGAGCTGTTTTTT.

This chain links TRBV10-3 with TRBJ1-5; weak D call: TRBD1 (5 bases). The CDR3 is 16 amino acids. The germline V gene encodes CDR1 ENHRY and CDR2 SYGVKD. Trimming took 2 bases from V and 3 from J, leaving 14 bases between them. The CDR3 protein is CAISEAGRQFNQPQHF. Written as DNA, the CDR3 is TGTGCCATCAGTGAGGCGGGGCGACAGTTCAATCAGCCCCAGCATTTT.

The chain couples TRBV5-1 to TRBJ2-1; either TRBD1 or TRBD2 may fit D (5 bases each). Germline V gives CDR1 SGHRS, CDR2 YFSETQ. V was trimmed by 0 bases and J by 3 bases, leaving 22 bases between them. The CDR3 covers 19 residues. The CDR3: CASSLASVGRSSFYNEQFF. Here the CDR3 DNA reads TGCGCCAGCAGCTTGGCCTCCGTGGGACGCAGCAGTTTCTACAATGAGCAGTTCTTC.

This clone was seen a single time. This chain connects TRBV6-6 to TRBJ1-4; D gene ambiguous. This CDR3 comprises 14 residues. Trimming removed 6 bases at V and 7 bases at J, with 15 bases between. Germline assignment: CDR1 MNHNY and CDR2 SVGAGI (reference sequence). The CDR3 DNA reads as TGTGCCAGCAGAGGACTTATCTGGAGTGAAAAACTGTTTTTT. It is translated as CASRGLIWSEKLFF.

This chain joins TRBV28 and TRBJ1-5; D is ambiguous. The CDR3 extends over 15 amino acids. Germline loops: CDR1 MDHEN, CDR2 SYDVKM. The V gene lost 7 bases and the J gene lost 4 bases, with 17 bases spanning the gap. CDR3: CASTSLGLGNQPQHF. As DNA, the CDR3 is TGTGCCAGCACGTCTCTCGGCCTAGGGAATCAGCCCCAGCATTTT.

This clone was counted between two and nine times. The CDR3 protein is CASSIAGLANYGYTF. The CDR3, as DNA: TGTGCCAGTAGTATCGCGGGACTAGCTAACTATGGCTACACCTTC. This sequence joins TRBV19 and TRBJ1-2; D might be TRBD1 (5 bases). In germline, CDR1 is LNHDA, CDR2 SQIVND (reference sequence). V shed 3 bases and J shed 0 bases, with 11 bases lying between them. CDR3 length equals 15 residues.

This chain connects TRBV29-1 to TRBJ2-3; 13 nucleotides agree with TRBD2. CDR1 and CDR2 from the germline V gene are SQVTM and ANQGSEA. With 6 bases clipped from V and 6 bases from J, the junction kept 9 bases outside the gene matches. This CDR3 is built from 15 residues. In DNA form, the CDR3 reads TGCAGCGTCGACCCACTAGCGGGAGGGCCGGATACGCAGTATTTT. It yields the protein CSVDPLAGGPDTQYF.

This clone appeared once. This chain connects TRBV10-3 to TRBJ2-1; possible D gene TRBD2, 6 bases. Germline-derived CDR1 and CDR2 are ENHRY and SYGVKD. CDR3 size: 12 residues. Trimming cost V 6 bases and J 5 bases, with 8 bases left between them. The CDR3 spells CAIRRGDNEQFF. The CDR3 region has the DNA TGTGCCATCAGGCGGGGAGACAATGAGCAGTTCTTC.

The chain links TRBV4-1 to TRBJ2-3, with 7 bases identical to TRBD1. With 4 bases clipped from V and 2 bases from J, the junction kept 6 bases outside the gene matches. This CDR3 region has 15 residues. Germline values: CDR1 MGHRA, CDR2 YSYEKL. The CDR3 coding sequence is TGCGCCAGCAGCCCCGGGACAGTTTTCACAGATACGCAGTATTTT. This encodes CASSPGTVFTDTQYF.

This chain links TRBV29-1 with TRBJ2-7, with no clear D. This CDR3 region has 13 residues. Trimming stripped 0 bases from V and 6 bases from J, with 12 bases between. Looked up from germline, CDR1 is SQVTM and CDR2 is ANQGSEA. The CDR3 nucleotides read TGCAGCGTTGAAGATCGGTCATTGGGCGAGCAGTACTTC. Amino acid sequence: CSVEDRSLGEQYF.